Described below is a single T cell receptor beta chain sequence and its context. Its antigen is as yet unknown. The data were taken from a study of vaccination effects on CD4 cells after COVID-19. Study-wide background: Two-dose vaccination with either BNT162b2 or mRNA-1273 was given to the participants.

This table comes from immunoSEQ multiplex PCR, and its TCRdb copy is limited to in-frame clones, with some not included. This table has about 20,000 clones, around two thirds appearing once. CDR1 SGHTS and CDR2 YDEGEE come from the germline V gene. The V end lost 4 bases, the J end lost 5 bases, and 18 bases lay between the germline ends. CDR3 size: 15 residues. Notes on the study in general: Both infection-induced and vaccine-induced clones contracted markedly at late post-vaccination timepoints.

Antigen-specific CD4+ T cells were expanded (with viral peptide pools) by the ViraFEST assay ahead of sequencing. Subsequent to 10 days of culture, CD4+ T cells were isolated. Each well held about 2 million PBMC cultured with roughly 10 ug/ml peptides and about 10 IU/ml IL-2. Replacing half the medium with IL-2 medium was done on days 3 and 7. The chain is built from TRBV5-8 and TRBJ2-5, with D perhaps matching TRBD2 (7 bases). The sequence derives from a human donor who received a COVID-19 vaccine. The sample was CD4+ T cells from PBMCs cultured with HCoV-229E spike peptides, taken before COVID-19 vaccination. The CDR3 region has the DNA TGTGCCAGCAGCCCCGAGGGGGGGCGGGAGGAGACCCAGTACTTC. Its protein is CASSPEGGREETQYF. The variable domain in full, completed from reference TRBV5-8 and TRBJ2-5, reads EAGVTQSPTHLIKTRGQQATLRCSPISGHTSVYWYQQALGLGLQFLLWYDEGEERNRGNFPPRFSGRQFPNYSSELNVNALELEDSALYLCASSPEGGREETQYFGPGTRLLVL.